The sample holds many counts of the clone carrying this T cell receptor beta chain. The antigen is unknown. The data belong to a study of early T cells in non-severe SARS-CoV-2 infection. As for the study in general: Chains were unpaired, as sequencing was done on bulk RNA from unsorted whole blood. Overall study results and limits: VDJdb matching skewed toward anti-spike CD8 responses, missing private and CD4 specificities.

This CDR3 has 18 residues. CDR1 MNHEY and CDR2 SVGAGI come from the germline V gene. Trimming stripped 0 bases from V and 0 bases from J, with 14 bases between. Each cDNA molecule carried a unique molecular identifier. TCRdb re-analysed the 5' RACE reads in MiXCR, keeping a single row per CDR3 protein. The sample lists 90,000 or so distinct CDR3 sequences, 15% occurring once. The V and J genes are TRBV6-5 and TRBJ2-2, with D possibly matching TRBD1 (7 bases). The specimen was whole blood. The source is an adult who was a healthcare worker with PCR-confirmed SARS-CoV-2 infection or an uninfected control (not recorded which). The DNA for the CDR3 is TGTGCCAGCAGTTACTCCCGGAGGGGGCACACGAACACCGGGGAGCTGTTTTTT. Residues: CASSYSRRGHTNTGELFF.